The subject of this entry is one T cell receptor (beta chain). What it recognizes is unknown. TCRdb keeps only in-frame clones here, not all; method: immunoSEQ multiplex PCR. The sample yields millions of clones, roughly nine tenths seen once. The data derive from a study of shared clonotypes between healthy human individuals. Study in general: Donors had three CD4 naive, three CD4 memory, two CD8 naive and one CD8 memory plate apiece.

Germline V gene data show CDR1 as SGHTA and CDR2 as FQGNSA. V lost 3 bases to trimming and J lost 1 base; unmatched junction nucleotides: 3. This CDR3 region has 17 residues. Study-level findings and limits: Across subsets, estimated richness was generally greater for naive than for memory populations. The study found approximately 5% of naive CD4 clonotypes shared across several donors.

V usage is TRBV7-2 and J usage is TRBJ2-5, with 15 bases that match TRBD2. The sample taken for sequencing was naive CD4+ T cells sorted from blood. Subset of the sample: CD45RA+ positively selected. The clonotype originates from a man between 18 and 29 years old in good health. CDR3 sequence: CASSLGLAGGRQETQYF. DNA of the CDR3: TGTGCCAGCAGCTTGGGACTAGCGGGGGGACGCCAAGAGACCCAGTACTTC.